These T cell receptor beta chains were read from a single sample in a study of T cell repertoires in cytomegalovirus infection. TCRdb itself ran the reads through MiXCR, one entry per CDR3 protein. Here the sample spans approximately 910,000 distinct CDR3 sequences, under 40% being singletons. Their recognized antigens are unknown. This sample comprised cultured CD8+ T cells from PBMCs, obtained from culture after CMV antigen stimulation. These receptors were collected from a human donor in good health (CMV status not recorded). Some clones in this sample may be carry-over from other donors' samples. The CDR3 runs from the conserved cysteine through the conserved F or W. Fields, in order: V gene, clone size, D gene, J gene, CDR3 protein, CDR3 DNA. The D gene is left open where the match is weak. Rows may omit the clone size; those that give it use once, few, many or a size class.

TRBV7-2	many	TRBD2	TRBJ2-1	CASSLNSGGARDEQFF	TGTGCCAGCAGCTTAAATAGCGGGGGGGCCAGGGATGAGCAGTTCTTC
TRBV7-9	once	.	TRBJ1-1	CASSLATRSIGGFF	TGTGCCAGCAGCTTAGCGACCAGGTCCATCGGGGGTTTCTTT
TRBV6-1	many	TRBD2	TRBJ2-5	CASSDIGLAGGETQYF	TGTGCCAGCAGTGACATAGGGCTAGCGGGCGGGGAGACCCAGTACTTC
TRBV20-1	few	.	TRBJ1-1	CSAARTVNTEAFF	TGCAGTGCCGCGAGGACGGTGAACACTGAAGCTTTCTTT
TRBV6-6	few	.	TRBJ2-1	CASSYSGVQPLYNEQFF	TGTGCCAGCAGTTACTCCGGGGTCCAGCCCCTCTACAATGAGCAGTTCTTC
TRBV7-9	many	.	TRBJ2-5	CASSRGETQYF	TGTGCCAGCAGTCGTGGAGAGACCCAGTACTTC
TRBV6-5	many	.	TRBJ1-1	CASSYFGSPTEAFF	TGTGCCAGCAGTTACTTTGGAAGTCCCACTGAAGCTTTCTTT
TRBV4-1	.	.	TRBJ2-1	CASSMGALTYNEQFF	TGCGCCAGCAGCATGGGGGCTTTAACCTACAATGAGCAGTTCTTC
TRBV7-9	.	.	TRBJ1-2	CASSAPPPRSPTYGYTF	TGTGCCAGCAGCGCCCCCCCCCCCAGGAGCCCTACCTATGGCTACACCTTC
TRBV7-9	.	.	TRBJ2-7	CASRATGSPIVDYEQYF	TGTGCCAGCAGGGCTACAGGGTCCCCTATCGTAGACTACGAGCAGTACTTC
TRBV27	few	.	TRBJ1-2	CASRKDGDGYTF	TGTGCCAGCAGAAAGGACGGGGATGGCTACACCTTC
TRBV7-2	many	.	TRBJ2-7	CASSPDWGGGSEQYF	TGTGCCAGCAGTCCGGATTGGGGGGGGGGCTCCGAGCAGTACTTC
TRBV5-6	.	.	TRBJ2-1	CASSGGHLAVPEQFF	TGTGCCAGCAGCGGTGGACATTTGGCCGTTCCTGAGCAGTTCTTC
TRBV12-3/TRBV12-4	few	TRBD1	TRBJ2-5	CASSPGTGVETQYF	TGTGCCAGCAGCCCAGGGACAGGGGTAGAGACCCAGTACTTC
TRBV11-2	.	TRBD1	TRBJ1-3	CVTRKWDRTLISGNTIYF	TGTGTCACCCGAAAATGGGACAGAACACTCATCTCTGGAAACACCATATATTTT
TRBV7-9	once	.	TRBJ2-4	CASSILGGYIQYF	TGTGCCAGCAGCATTTTGGGGGGTTACATTCAGTACTTC
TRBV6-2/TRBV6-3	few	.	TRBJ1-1	CASSYIPGPKQNTEAFF	TGTGCCAGCAGTTATATCCCAGGGCCCAAACAGAACACTGAAGCTTTCTTT
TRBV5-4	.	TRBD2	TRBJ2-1	CASSDRGGIYDEQFF	TGTGCCAGCAGCGATCGGGGGGGCATTTACGATGAGCAGTTCTTC
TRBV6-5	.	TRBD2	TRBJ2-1	CASSYSGTRRTTYNEQFF	TGTGCCAGCAGTTATTCCGGGACTAGAAGAACAACCTACAATGAGCAGTTCTTC
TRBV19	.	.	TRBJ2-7	CASSSRDTGYEQYF	TGTGCCAGTAGTTCCCGGGACACAGGCTACGAGCAGTACTTC
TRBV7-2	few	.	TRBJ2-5	CASSPVLGGETQYF	TGTGCCAGCAGCCCTGTCCTGGGCGGGGAGACCCAGTACTTC
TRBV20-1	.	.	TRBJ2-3	CSGGASDTQYF	TGCAGTGGAGGGGCCTCCGATACGCAGTATTTT
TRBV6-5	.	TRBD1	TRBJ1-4	CASSEDRGRYEKLFF	TGTGCCAGCAGTGAGGACAGGGGGCGTTATGAAAAACTGTTTTTT
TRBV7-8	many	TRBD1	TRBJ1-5	CASSLERGRGQPQHF	TGTGCCAGCAGCTTAGAGAGGGGGCGAGGTCAGCCCCAGCATTTT
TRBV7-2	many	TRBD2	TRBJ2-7	CASSPDGGALYEQYF	TGTGCCAGCAGCCCCGACGGGGGGGCCCTCTACGAGCAGTACTTC
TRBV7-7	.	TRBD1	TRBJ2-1	CASSFTGTGYDNEQFF	TGTGCTAGCAGCTTTACCGGGACAGGGTATGACAATGAGCAGTTCTTC
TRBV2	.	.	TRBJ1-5	CASSDWDGNQPQHF	TGTGCCAGCAGTGATTGGGACGGGAATCAGCCCCAGCATTTT
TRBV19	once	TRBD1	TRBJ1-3	CASSIRQGAAGNTIYF	TGTGCCAGTAGTATTCGACAGGGGGCGGCTGGAAACACCATATATTTT
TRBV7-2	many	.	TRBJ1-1	CASSPEVYMNTEAFF	TGTGCCAGCAGCCCGGAGGTTTACATGAACACTGAAGCTTTCTTT
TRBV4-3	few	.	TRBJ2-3	CASSQDYTGLTDTQYF	TGCGCCAGCAGCCAAGATTATACAGGGCTTACAGATACGCAGTATTTT
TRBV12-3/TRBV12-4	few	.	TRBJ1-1	CASSLLRDQTEAFF	TGTGCCAGCAGTTTACTTAGGGATCAAACTGAAGCTTTCTTT
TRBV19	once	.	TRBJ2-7	CASSWVPGEYEQYF	TGTGCCAGTTCCTGGGTACCAGGGGAATACGAGCAGTACTTC
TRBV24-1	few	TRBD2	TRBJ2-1	CATRRTSPNEQFF	TGTGCCACCAGAAGGACTAGCCCCAATGAGCAGTTCTTC
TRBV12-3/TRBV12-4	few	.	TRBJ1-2	CASSLGFGFNYGYTF	TGTGCCAGCAGTCTCGGCTTCGGGTTTAACTATGGCTACACCTTC
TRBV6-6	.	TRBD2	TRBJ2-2	CASSYPSGGPNTGELFF	TGTGCCAGCAGTTACCCCAGCGGGGGCCCGAACACCGGGGAGCTGTTTTTT
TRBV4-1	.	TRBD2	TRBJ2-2	CASSQEETSGAFTGELFF	TGCGCCAGCAGCCAAGAAGAGACTAGCGGGGCCTTCACCGGGGAGCTGTTTTTT
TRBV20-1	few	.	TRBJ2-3	CSARDMAFTDTQYF	TGCAGTGCTAGAGATATGGCCTTCACAGATACGCAGTATTTT
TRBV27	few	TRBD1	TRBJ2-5	CASSLYGTGGEETQYF	TGTGCCAGCAGTTTATATGGGACAGGGGGGGAAGAGACCCAGTACTTC
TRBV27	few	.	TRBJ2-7	CASSLWAGPEQYF	TGTGCCAGCAGTTTATGGGCAGGGCCCGAGCAGTACTTC
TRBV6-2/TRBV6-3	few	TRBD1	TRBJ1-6	CASNDRGNFSPLHF	TGTGCCAGCAACGACAGGGGGAATTTCTCACCCCTCCACTTT
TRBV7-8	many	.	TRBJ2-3	CASSPRETSPTDTQYF	TGTGCCAGCAGCCCCCGGGAGACGTCTCCCACAGATACGCAGTATTTT
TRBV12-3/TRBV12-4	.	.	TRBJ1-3	CASSLAGRDTIYF	TGTGCCAGCAGTTTAGCTGGACGGGACACCATATATTTT
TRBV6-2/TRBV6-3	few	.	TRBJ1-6	CASRSPGRTNSPLHF	TGTGCCAGCCGTTCTCCGGGACGGACGAATTCACCCCTCCACTTT